The rows below give T cell receptor beta chains drawn from one sample of a study of human versus mouse CDR3 diversity and MHC coevolution. The data were produced by immunoSEQ multiplex PCR, yet TCRdb's version contains in-frame clones alone and is incomplete. The sample holds roughly 86,000 clones, around 95% seen once. Sequences were obtained from naive CD4+ T cells from blood. The receptors were gathered from a person aged 25 to 69 in good health. The conserved cysteine and the conserved F or W are not part of the CDR3 here.

V,J,CDR3
TRBV25-1,TRBJ2-1,ASSDASGQNYNEQF
TRBV27,TRBJ2-5,ASSSLGLVGETQY
TRBV7-3,TRBJ2-3,ASSLTLADTQY
TRBV6-5,TRBJ2-7,ASSYSSGGSSYEQY
TRBV7-9,TRBJ2-2,ASSPQQGAGELF
TRBV27,TRBJ1-5,ASSLSGGGQPQH
TRBV11-2,TRBJ2-3,ASSVDRVSTDTQY
TRBV6-6,TRBJ2-7,ASSYSTTGGEQY
TRBV5-6,TRBJ2-1,ASSLKVAGRNEQF
TRBV4-2,TRBJ2-7,ASSHEAGGGYEQY
TRBV7-2,TRBJ1-2,ASSFYSLDGYT
TRBV30,TRBJ1-2,AWTVGSFSNYGYT
TRBV28,TRBJ1-2,ASSLVGGGNYGYT
TRBV4-3,TRBJ1-1,ASSQVGGTEAF
TRBV11-2,TRBJ1-5,ASSLQGSQPQH
TRBV27,TRBJ2-7,ASSFRGHEQY
TRBV28,TRBJ1-4,ASSLGQGNEKLF
TRBV5-1,-,ASSLVPGTGNYEQY
TRBV19,TRBJ1-2,ASSQDRVGGYT
TRBV5-3,TRBJ2-5,ARSLFGGGREAQY
TRBV12-5,TRBJ2-7,ASADLTGTEKRRFVYEQY
TRBV28,TRBJ1-5,ASSPGLYQPQH
TRBV30,TRBJ1-5,AWSGQGNQPQH
TRBV6-1,TRBJ2-7,ASSDYAGETYEQY
TRBV5-6,TRBJ1-5,ASSLGARVVQPQH
TRBV7-2,TRBJ1-1,ASSLARGFEAF
TRBV6-5,TRBJ1-4,ASRGGTNEKLF
TRBV12-5,TRBJ2-1,ASGLGLNNEQF
TRBV28,TRBJ1-1,ASSLTGTEAF
TRBV6-1,TRBJ1-2,ASSSGGYGYT
TRBV19,TRBJ1-5,ASSIGSTTLNQPQH
TRBV29-1,TRBJ2-7,SVERGTGGYEQY
TRBV14,TRBJ2-7,ASSHRTPGGWNEQY
TRBV5-4,TRBJ1-4,ASSLSMTNEKLF
TRBV7-2,TRBJ1-2,ASSPANYGYT
TRBV11-3,TRBJ2-3,ASSLGGGHTDTQY
TRBV6-4,TRBJ1-1,ASSDDPESPTEAF
TRBV19,TRBJ1-5,ASRFGNQPQH
TRBV7-8,TRBJ1-2,VSSLADRGSYGYT
TRBV6-4,TRBJ2-7,ASTPPLTGTNEQY
TRBV7-8,TRBJ2-3,ASSLAGGDTQY
TRBV19,TRBJ1-5,ASSIPRGGNQPQH
TRBV9,TRBJ1-1,ASSVGANMNTEAF
TRBV6-5,TRBJ2-7,ASSPQGGEQY
TRBV5-1,TRBJ1-1,ASSWEGGSTEAF
TRBV7-3,TRBJ2-5,ASSEIIGSQETQY
TRBV10-3,-,AISERVQGAYEQY
TRBV18,TRBJ1-2,ASSPTFSYGYT
TRBV11-1,TRBJ1-2,ASSFSGTPNYGYT
TRBV9,TRBJ1-1,ASSALGLTEAF
TRBV7-6,TRBJ2-7,ASSRGSVSYEQY
TRBV12-5,TRBJ2-1,ASGSDRDTYYNEQF
TRBV21-1,TRBJ1-5,ASSSRQEEEPSNQPQH
TRBV5-1,TRBJ1-1,ASSPSTGETEAF
TRBV25-1,TRBJ1-2,ASSADTSVGYT
TRBV7-2,TRBJ2-2,ASSLGGGTGELF
TRBV28,TRBJ2-7,ASSLSTSGSFYEQY
TRBV19,TRBJ1-1,ASGFRQGDVGNTEAF